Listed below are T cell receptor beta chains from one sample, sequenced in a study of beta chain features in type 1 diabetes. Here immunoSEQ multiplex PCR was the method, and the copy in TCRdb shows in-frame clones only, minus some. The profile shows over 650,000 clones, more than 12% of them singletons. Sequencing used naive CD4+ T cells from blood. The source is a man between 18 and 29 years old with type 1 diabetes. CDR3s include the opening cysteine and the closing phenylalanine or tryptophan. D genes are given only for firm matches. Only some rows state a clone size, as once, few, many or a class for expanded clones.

CDR3: CASSSRVENSPLHF; DNA: TGTGCCAGCAGCTCACGGGTAGAAAATTCACCCCTCCACTTT; D: .; size: .; V: TRBV7-9; J: TRBJ1-6
CDR3: CASSLAGSHGYTF; DNA: TGTGCCAGCAGCTTAGCCGGTTCGCATGGCTACACCTTC; D: .; size: .; V: TRBV7-9; J: TRBJ1-2
CDR3: CASSQADTQYF; DNA: TGTGCCAGCAGCCAGGCCGATACGCAGTATTTT; D: .; size: .; V: TRBV14; J: TRBJ2-3
CDR3: CSVVAGETQYF; DNA: TGCAGCGTTGTAGCCGGGGAGACCCAGTACTTC; D: .; size: few; V: TRBV29-1; J: TRBJ2-5
CDR3: CAISGTGGIEAFF; DNA: TGTGCCATCAGTGGGACAGGGGGCATTGAAGCTTTCTTT; D: TRBD1; size: .; V: TRBV10-3; J: TRBJ1-1
CDR3: CASSWRQGRYYGYTF; DNA: TGTGCCAGCAGTTGGAGACAGGGGAGGTACTATGGCTACACCTTC; D: TRBD1; size: .; V: TRBV6-5; J: TRBJ1-2
CDR3: CASSLASTGPYEQYF; DNA: TGTGCCAGCAGCTTGGCCAGCACAGGCCCCTACGAGCAGTACTTC; D: .; size: .; V: TRBV5-4; J: TRBJ2-7
CDR3: CASSPGNEQYF; DNA: TGTGCCAGCAGTCCGGGGAACGAGCAGTACTTC; D: .; size: few; V: TRBV6-5; J: TRBJ2-7
CDR3: CASSQARSGRDNEQFF; DNA: TGCGCCAGCAGCCAAGCCCGTAGCGGGCGGGACAATGAGCAGTTCTTC; D: TRBD2; size: .; V: TRBV4-1; J: TRBJ2-1
CDR3: CATSRDPLGNTIYF; DNA: TGTGCCACCAGCAGAGATCCGCTAGGAAACACCATATATTTT; D: .; size: few; V: TRBV15; J: TRBJ1-3
CDR3: CAISKTENNYGYTF; DNA: TGTGCCATCAGTAAGACAGAGAACAACTATGGCTACACCTTC; D: .; size: few; V: TRBV10-3; J: TRBJ1-2
CDR3: CAISELAGGPDTQYF; DNA: TGTGCCATCAGTGAGTTAGCGGGAGGCCCAGATACGCAGTATTTT; D: TRBD2; size: few; V: TRBV10-3; J: TRBJ2-3
CDR3: CASSHPTGRDTQYF; DNA: TGTGCCAGCAGCCACCCTACAGGGCGAGATACGCAGTATTTT; D: .; size: few; V: TRBV14; J: TRBJ2-3
CDR3: CASSQEAVAASGQFF; DNA: TGCGCCAGCAGCCAAGAGGCGGTAGCGGCATCGGGGCAGTTCTTC; D: .; size: .; V: TRBV4-3; J: TRBJ2-1
CDR3: CASSRVGLAGGETQYF; DNA: TGTGCCAGCAGCCGAGTCGGACTAGCGGGAGGAGAGACCCAGTACTTC; D: TRBD2; size: .; V: TRBV5-6; J: TRBJ2-5
CDR3: CASSTKPGTSGGYTGELFF; DNA: TGTGCCAGCAGCACAAAACCCGGGACTAGCGGGGGGTACACCGGGGAGCTGTTTTTT; D: TRBD2; size: .; V: TRBV9; J: TRBJ2-2
CDR3: CSVVNSGQRAYGYTF; DNA: TGCAGCGTTGTTAATTCTGGACAGCGGGCCTATGGCTACACCTTC; D: .; size: few; V: TRBV29-1; J: TRBJ1-2
CDR3: CASSPGQGLGEKLFF; DNA: TGTGCCAGCAGCCCTGGGCAGGGTTTGGGGGAAAAACTGTTTTTT; D: .; size: .; V: TRBV7-9; J: TRBJ1-4
CDR3: CASSAPGLPSTDTQYF; DNA: TGTGCCAGTAGTGCTCCAGGACTACCAAGCACAGATACGCAGTATTTT; D: .; size: few; V: TRBV19; J: TRBJ2-3
CDR3: CASSSMVTGPSRGNTIYF; DNA: TGTGCCAGCAGCTCTATGGTGACAGGACCCTCCAGGGGAAACACCATATATTTT; D: .; size: .; V: TRBV7-9; J: TRBJ1-3
CDR3: CASSPLSGPAYEQYF; DNA: TGTGCCAGCAGCCCCCTCAGCGGCCCCGCCTACGAGCAGTACTTC; D: .; size: few; V: TRBV28; J: TRBJ2-7
CDR3: CASSYSQGELNEQFF; DNA: TGTGCCAGCAGCTACTCCCAGGGAGAACTCAATGAGCAGTTCTTC; D: .; size: .; V: TRBV11-2; J: TRBJ2-1
CDR3: CASSPRTEYEQYF; DNA: TGTGCCAGCTCACCTCGGACGGAATACGAGCAGTACTTC; D: .; size: .; V: TRBV18; J: TRBJ2-7
CDR3: CASTIAGGNTIYF; DNA: TGTGCCAGCACTATCGCCGGTGGAAACACCATATATTTT; D: .; size: .; V: TRBV6-6; J: TRBJ1-3
CDR3: CASSLEERSPLHF; DNA: TGCGCCAGCAGCTTGGAAGAGCGGTCACCCCTCCACTTT; D: .; size: .; V: TRBV5-1; J: TRBJ1-6
CDR3: CAWSGAWNTEAFF; DNA: TGTGCCTGGAGTGGGGCGTGGAACACTGAAGCTTTCTTT; D: .; size: .; V: TRBV30; J: TRBJ1-1
CDR3: CASSQISGAQEQYF; DNA: TGTGCCAGCAGCCAAATTTCGGGGGCCCAAGAGCAGTACTTC; D: .; size: few; V: TRBV4-2; J: TRBJ2-7
CDR3: CASSQWWGIKNIQYF; DNA: TGCGCCAGCAGTCAATGGTGGGGTATTAAAAACATTCAGTACTTC; D: .; size: few; V: TRBV23-1; J: TRBJ2-4
CDR3: CASSSGTGGSGEPYNEQFF; DNA: TGCGCCAGCAGCTCCGGGACAGGGGGTAGCGGGGAGCCCTACAATGAGCAGTTCTTC; D: TRBD1; size: .; V: TRBV5-1; J: TRBJ2-1
CDR3: CASSSTSGIVEGDTQYF; DNA: TGTGCCAGCAGCTCTACTAGCGGGATCGTAGAAGGAGATACGCAGTATTTT; D: TRBD2; size: .; V: TRBV4-2; J: TRBJ2-3
CDR3: CASSIGTSWADTQYF; DNA: TGTGCCAGCAGTATCGGGACTAGTTGGGCAGATACGCAGTATTTT; D: TRBD2; size: .; V: TRBV6-5; J: TRBJ2-3
CDR3: CASSVGGLAGEETQYF; DNA: TGTGCCAGCAGCGTAGGAGGTCTAGCGGGAGAAGAGACCCAGTACTTC; D: TRBD2; size: .; V: TRBV9; J: TRBJ2-5
CDR3: CASSSGTGVYGYTF; DNA: TGTGCCAGCAGCTCCGGGACAGGGGTCTATGGCTACACCTTC; D: TRBD1; size: .; V: TRBV6-5; J: TRBJ1-2
CDR3: CASSFIALRGQGSPRNQPQHF; DNA: TGCGCCAGCAGCTTCATTGCCCTGAGGGGGCAGGGGAGTCCCCGCAATCAGCCCCAGCATTTT; D: TRBD1; size: .; V: TRBV5-1; J: TRBJ1-5
CDR3: CASSWGTGVGNIQYF; DNA: TGTGCCAGCAGCTGGGGTACAGGGGTGGGAAACATTCAGTACTTC; D: TRBD1; size: .; V: TRBV5-6; J: TRBJ2-4
CDR3: CASMDRTNTEAFF; DNA: TGTGCCAGCATGGACCGAACGAACACTGAAGCTTTCTTT; D: .; size: .; V: TRBV6-4; J: TRBJ1-1
CDR3: CASSPVERPRTEAFF; DNA: TGTGCCAGCAGCCCCGTAGAAAGACCCAGGACTGAAGCTTTCTTT; D: .; size: few; V: TRBV28; J: TRBJ1-1
CDR3: CASSTRDRGTYEQYF; DNA: TGTGCCAGTAGTACCCGGGACAGGGGAACCTACGAGCAGTACTTC; D: TRBD1; size: few; V: TRBV19; J: TRBJ2-7
CDR3: CASSFIKDGGNTGELFF; DNA: TGTGCCAGCAGCTTTATCAAGGATGGGGGGAACACCGGGGAGCTGTTTTTT; D: .; size: .; V: TRBV7-9; J: TRBJ2-2
CDR3: CSAGQGNGQTQYF; DNA: TGCAGCGCTGGACAGGGGAATGGGCAGACCCAGTACTTC; D: TRBD1; size: few; V: TRBV29-1; J: TRBJ2-5
CDR3: CASSYEGQVNTGELFF; DNA: TGTGCCAGCAGTTACGAGGGACAGGTGAACACCGGGGAGCTGTTTTTT; D: TRBD1; size: few; V: TRBV6-5; J: TRBJ2-2
CDR3: CASSGVRQGPQETQYF; DNA: TGCGCCAGCAGTGGGGTGCGGCAGGGACCCCAAGAGACCCAGTACTTC; D: .; size: .; V: TRBV10-1; J: TRBJ2-5
CDR3: CASMWGSSTDTQYF; DNA: TGTGCCAGCATGTGGGGCAGTAGCACAGATACGCAGTATTTT; D: .; size: few; V: TRBV7-2; J: TRBJ2-3
CDR3: CASSPITPGTQYF; DNA: TGTGCCAGCAGCCCCATTACGCCAGGGACGCAGTATTTT; D: .; size: few; V: TRBV5-6; J: TRBJ2-3
CDR3: CATVTGQNAYEQYF; DNA: TGTGCCACCGTCACAGGTCAAAACGCCTACGAGCAGTACTTC; D: .; size: .; V: TRBV28; J: TRBJ2-7
CDR3: CASSPGILYEQYF; DNA: TGTGCCAGCAGTCCCGGGATCCTCTACGAGCAGTACTTC; D: .; size: few; V: TRBV6-9; J: TRBJ2-7
CDR3: CASSYSMGLARETQYF; DNA: TGTGCCAGCAGTTACTCGATGGGACTAGCTCGGGAGACCCAGTACTTC; D: TRBD2; size: few; V: TRBV6-5; J: TRBJ2-5
CDR3: CASSLGGRVAWEQFF; DNA: TGTGCCAGCAGTTTAGGGGGTCGGGTAGCATGGGAGCAGTTCTTC; D: .; size: few; V: TRBV28; J: TRBJ2-1
CDR3: CASSSAAGGSEQFF; DNA: TGTGCCAGCAGCTCTGCTGCGGGGGGATCTGAGCAGTTCTTC; D: TRBD2; size: .; V: TRBV5-4; J: TRBJ2-1
CDR3: CASSRGEHPTYEQYF; DNA: TGTGCCAGCTCGAGGGGGGAGCACCCGACCTACGAGCAGTACTTC; D: .; size: .; V: TRBV18; J: TRBJ2-7
CDR3: CASSSSPGLYNEQFF; DNA: TGTGCCAGCAGCTCCAGCCCGGGACTATACAATGAGCAGTTCTTC; D: TRBD2; size: many; V: TRBV14; J: TRBJ2-1
CDR3: CASSFGVTNEKLFF; DNA: TGTGCCAGCAGCTTCGGGGTAACTAATGAAAAACTGTTTTTT; D: .; size: few; V: TRBV5-6; J: TRBJ1-4
CDR3: CAWSSSSGNTIYF; DNA: TGTGCCTGGAGTAGTAGCTCTGGAAACACCATATATTTT; D: .; size: few; V: TRBV30; J: TRBJ1-3
CDR3: CASSLVGSQETQYF; DNA: TGTGCCAGCAGCTTAGTAGGCAGTCAAGAGACCCAGTACTTC; D: .; size: few; V: TRBV7-2; J: TRBJ2-5
CDR3: CASTSWGGDVTYTF; DNA: TGTGCCAGCACCTCTTGGGGAGGCGACGTAACCTACACCTTC; D: .; size: few; V: TRBV27; J: TRBJ1-2
CDR3: CAAPGEAFF; DNA: TGTGCCGCCCCAGGCGAAGCTTTCTTT; D: .; size: few; V: TRBV21-1; J: TRBJ1-1
CDR3: CSVCPGSNTEAFF; DNA: TGCAGCGTTTGCCCGGGGTCGAACACTGAAGCTTTCTTT; D: .; size: few; V: TRBV29-1; J: TRBJ1-1
CDR3: CATSRTTSERSGGELFF; DNA: TGTGCCACCAGCAGAACCACTAGCGAGCGCTCCGGCGGGGAGCTGTTTTTT; D: TRBD2; size: .; V: TRBV15; J: TRBJ2-2
CDR3: CASSSRDREQYF; DNA: TGTGCCAGCAGTTCCCGGGACCGCGAGCAGTACTTC; D: .; size: .; V: TRBV2; J: TRBJ2-7